The rows below give T cell receptor beta chains drawn from one sample of a study of CD8 T cells in ankylosing spondylitis. TCRdb processed the 5' RACE reads anew with MiXCR; each CDR3 protein has one entry. The top ten clones hold around 3.6% of a sample with about 510,000 distinct CDR3 sequences, about 5.4% of them seen once. Sequencing used blood, either unsorted or a sorted T cell fraction (not recorded which). Every receptor here comes from a male donor with ankylosing spondylitis. The CDR3 runs from the conserved cysteine through the conserved F or W. The D gene is left open where the match is weak. For some rows the clone size is stated as once, few or many, or as a class when expanded; others skip it.

clone_size j_call d_call v_call cdr3_nt cdr3_aa
many TRBJ2-5 . TRBV5-6 TGTGCCAGCAGTAACATGTATTGGGGTGAAGAGACCCAGTACTTC CASSNMYWGEETQYF
many TRBJ1-1 . TRBV9 TGTGCCAGCAGCGTGCAGGGGAGGGACACTGAAGCTTTCTTT CASSVQGRDTEAFF
many TRBJ2-1 . TRBV29-1 TGCAGCGTTTTCGGGTTTCGGCGCGGAGGGGACAATGAGCAGTTCTTC CSVFGFRRGGDNEQFF
many TRBJ2-7 TRBD2 TRBV5-1 TGCGCCAGCAGCGCCGGGACTAGCGGGGTAACCACCTACGAGCAGTACTTC CASSAGTSGVTTYEQYF
. TRBJ1-1 TRBD1 TRBV11-3 TGTGCCAGCAGCTCGGGACAGGGGAATGAAGCTTTCTTT CASSSGQGNEAFF
. TRBJ2-5 . TRBV7-9 TGTGCCAGCAGCTCCCAGTCGTACCAAGAGACCCAGTACTTC CASSSQSYQETQYF
many TRBJ1-1 . TRBV20-1 TGCAGTGCTGACCCGGGCAACACTGAAGCTTTCTTT CSADPGNTEAFF
many TRBJ2-2 TRBD2 TRBV7-2 TGTGCCAGCAGCCACGGCGGGGGAGGCGGGGAGCTGTTTTTT CASSHGGGGGELFF
few TRBJ1-4 . TRBV11-2 TGTGCCAGCAGCCGTCGACCCGTTGGGAGGGATGAAAAACTGTTTTTT CASSRRPVGRDEKLFF
many TRBJ1-1 TRBD1 TRBV20-1 TGCAGTGCCAAGGGACAGCCAATGAACACTGAAGCTTTCTTT CSAKGQPMNTEAFF
many TRBJ2-1 TRBD2 TRBV6-2/TRBV6-3 TGTGCCAGCAGCGGGACTAGCGGCTACAATGAGCAGTTCTTC CASSGTSGYNEQFF
many TRBJ1-4 . TRBV29-1 TGCAGCGCCCAGGGTGGGGACGCCAAAAAACTGTTTTTT CSAQGGDAKKLFF
few TRBJ2-1 TRBD1 TRBV18 TGTGCCAGCTCACCATGGCAGGGGGCGCGGGGCAATGAGCAGTTCTTC CASSPWQGARGNEQFF
many TRBJ1-5 . TRBV29-1 TGCAGCGTTGCATCCGGCCCCGGGGCAGGGCAGCCCCAGCATTTT CSVASGPGAGQPQHF
few TRBJ2-3 . TRBV18 TGTGCCAGCTCACCACGGGTTGGGGGAAGCACAGATACGCAGTATTTT CASSPRVGGSTDTQYF
many TRBJ1-2 TRBD1 TRBV7-2 TGTGCCAGCAGCCTAGGAGGGACAGGGGGCTACTATGGCTACACCTTC CASSLGGTGGYYGYTF
. TRBJ2-2 . TRBV6-5 TGTGCCAGCAGTTACAGTTCATACACCGGGGAGCTGTTTTTT CASSYSSYTGELFF
many TRBJ1-2 . TRBV29-1 TGCAGCGTTGATCCGGAAAAGAATGGCTACACCTTC CSVDPEKNGYTF
many TRBJ2-2 TRBD2 TRBV7-2 TGTGCCAGCAGCTTAACACTAGCGATGGCCGGGGAGCTGTTTTTT CASSLTLAMAGELFF
. TRBJ1-2 . TRBV9 TGTGCCAGCAGCGGGCAGCGGGGTTATGGCTACACCTTC CASSGQRGYGYTF
many TRBJ2-1 . TRBV20-1 TGCAGTGCTAGAAATCGACCCTCCTACAATGAGCAGTTCTTC CSARNRPSYNEQFF